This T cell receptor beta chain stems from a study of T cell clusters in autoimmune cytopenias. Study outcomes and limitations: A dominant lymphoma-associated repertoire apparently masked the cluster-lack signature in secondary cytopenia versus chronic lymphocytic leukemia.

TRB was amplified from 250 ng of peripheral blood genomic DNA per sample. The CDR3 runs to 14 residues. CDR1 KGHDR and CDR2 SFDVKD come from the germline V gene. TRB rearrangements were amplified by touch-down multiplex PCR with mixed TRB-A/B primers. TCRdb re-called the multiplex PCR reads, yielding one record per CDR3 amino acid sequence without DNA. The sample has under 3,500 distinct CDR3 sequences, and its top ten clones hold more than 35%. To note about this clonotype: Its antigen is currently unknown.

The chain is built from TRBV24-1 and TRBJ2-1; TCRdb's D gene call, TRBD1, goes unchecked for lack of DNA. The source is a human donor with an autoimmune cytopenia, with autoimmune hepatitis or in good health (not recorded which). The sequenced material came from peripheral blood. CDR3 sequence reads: CATSDLNMGNEQFF.